This T cell receptor (beta chain) is from a study of blood T cell repertoires in COVID-19. About the research overall: The United States, Italy and Spain supplied acute and convalescent COVID-19 samples. PBMCs, B-cell-depleted T cells, or T cells were the source of the cDNA or gDNA that made up the material.

The CDR3 consists of 13 residues. Trimming removed 3 bases at V and 3 bases at J, with 8 bases between. CDR1 and CDR2 from the germline V gene are MNHEY and SVGAGI. Repertoires were generated with immunoSEQ multiplex PCR, while TCRdb's copy carries only in-frame clones and drops some. The sample carries over 250,000 clones, approximately 86% recorded once. As for this clone: This sample includes further DNA sequences coding for the same CDR3.

The V gene is TRBV6-5, the J gene TRBJ1-1; tentatively, D is TRBD1 (6 bases). Sequenced: peripheral blood. The clonotype was recovered from a man aged 35-49 years who had recovered from COVID-19. CDR3 nucleotides: TGTGCCAGCAGTTATAGGGGGTACACTGAAGCTTTCTTT. Protein sequence: CASSYRGYTEAFF.